A single sample is the source of the 22 T cell receptor beta chains below, sequenced in a study of beta chain features in type 1 diabetes. No antigen has been identified for these receptors. General study results and limits: All four CD4+ subsets from Type 1 diabetes patients carried moderately but significantly shorter TCRB CDR3s.

The isolated RNA, all of it, was reverse transcribed, so expressed TCRB transcripts were what got sequenced. Repertoires were generated with immunoSEQ multiplex PCR, while TCRdb's copy carries only in-frame clones and drops some. The sample has 310,000 or so clones; roughly a tenth are singletons. The specimen was central memory CD4+ T cells from blood. Every receptor here comes from a man aged 30 to 39 with type 1 diabetes.

This clone was picked up a small number of times. This chain connects TRBV6-1 to TRBJ1-4; D possibly corresponds to TRBD1 (6 bases). Trimming left V 9 bases short and J 3 bases short, with 11 bases between. The CDR3 consists of 13 residues. Germline CDR1 reads MNHNS; CDR2 reads SASEGT. This CDR3 is CARRQEPNEKLFF. The CDR3 DNA reads TGTGCCAGGAGACAGGAACCTAATGAAAAACTGTTTTTT.

The chain couples TRBV29-1 to TRBJ1-1; D is perhaps TRBD1 (5 bases). V lost 7 bases and J lost 2, with 8 bases in between. This CDR3 spans 11 amino acids. The V gene's germline CDR1 is SQVTM and CDR2 ANQGSEA. For the CDR3, the DNA is TGCAGCGCTGACAGCAACACTGAAGCTTTCTTT. It encodes CSADSNTEAFF. Full variable domain (missing parts from reference TRBV29-1 and TRBJ1-1): SAVISQKPSRDICQRGTSLTIQCQVDSQVTMMFWYRQQPGQSLTLIATANQGSEATYESGFVIDKFPISRPNLTFSTLTVSNMSPEDSSIYLCSADSNTEAFFGQGTRLTVV.

The table lists this clone with a few counts. The genes are TRBV7-2 and TRBJ2-3; D remains ambiguous. The CDR3 covers 11 residues. Between the trimmed V and J ends, which lost 0 bases and 11 bases, there was a span of 6 bases. Germline-derived CDR1 and CDR2 are SGHTA and FQGNSA. The CDR3 sequence: CASSLARRQYF. For the CDR3, the DNA is TGTGCCAGCAGCTTAGCCCGAAGGCAGTATTTT.

In its sample, this clone was seen many times. This chain connects TRBV2 to TRBJ2-1; TRBD1 agrees at 10 bases. The CDR3 is 15 residues long. Germline V gene data show CDR1 as SNHLY and CDR2 as FYNNEI. V was clipped by 6 bases and J by 8 bases; unmatched bases: 10. CDR3 coding DNA: TGTGCCAGCAGGGCTAGGGACAGGGGAAACCATGAGCAGTTCTTC. The encoded protein is CASRARDRGNHEQFF.

The J gene is TRBJ2-1, the V gene TRBV15, with D possibly being TRBD2 (6 bases). The length of the CDR3 is 14 residues. The germline V gene has CDR1 LNHNV and CDR2 YYDKDF (reference sequence). V shed 0 bases and J shed 6 bases, with 9 bases lying between them. The CDR3 sequence: CATSRDAGPNEQFF. The DNA of the CDR3 is TGTGCCACCAGCAGAGATGCGGGACCCAATGAGCAGTTCTTC.

The chain is built from TRBV7-9 and TRBJ2-3; possibly TRBD1 for D (6 bases). The germline gives CDR1 SEHNR, CDR2 FQNEAQ (reference sequence). Trimming removed 5 bases from V and 5 bases from J, with 14 bases in between. This CDR3 contains 14 residues. In nucleotides, the CDR3 is TGTGCCAGCAGCCTCCCGAGAGGGGGAGATACGCAGTATTTT. Amino acid sequence: CASSLPRGGDTQYF.

The CDR3 nucleotides are TGTGCCAGCAGCTTCGGGTCTAGCGGGACGAACACCGGGGAGCTGTTTTTT. It yields the protein CASSFGSSGTNTGELFF. This chain connects TRBV7-7 to TRBJ2-2; TRBD2 matches at 9 bases. V shed 3 bases and J 0 bases; nucleotides not matched to a gene: 5. Germline V CDR1 and CDR2: SSHAT, FNYEAQ (reference sequence). The CDR3 is 17 amino acids.

This clone showed up just a few times. The gene calls are TRBV5-1 and TRBJ2-3; D remains unclear. Trimming left V 2 bases short and J 4 bases short, with 11 bases between. This CDR3 has 14 amino acids. Germline V gene lookup returns CDR1 SGHRS and CDR2 YFSETQ. The CDR3 region has the DNA TGCGCCAGCAGCTTACCCCGCTTCCCAGATACGCAGTATTTT. This gives the protein CASSLPRFPDTQYF. Full variable domain (rest looked up from reference TRBV5-1 and TRBJ2-3): KAGVTQTPRYLIKTRGQQVTLSCSPISGHRSVSWYQQTPGQGLQFLFEYFSETQRNKGNFPGRFSGRQFSNSRSEMNVSTLELGDSALYLCASSLPRFPDTQYFGPGTRLTVL.

V and J are TRBV6-5 and TRBJ2-7; D remains ambiguous. The CDR3 extends over 11 amino acids. The germline V gene encodes CDR1 MNHEY and CDR2 SVGAGI. With 4 bases removed from V and 12 bases from J, the gap between germline ends came to 13 bases. CDR3 sequence: CASSSGRERYF. For the CDR3, the DNA is TGTGCCAGCAGTTCTGGTAGGGAAAGGTACTTC.

The chain uses TRBV30 and TRBJ1-2; D is ambiguous. Trimming took off 3 bases at V and 0 bases at J, with 8 bases between the two ends. The CDR3 totals 13 residues. Germline V gives CDR1 GTSNPN, CDR2 SVGIG (reference sequence). CDR3 protein: CAWRPGSNYGYTF. As DNA, the CDR3 is TGTGCCTGGAGGCCGGGCTCTAACTATGGCTACACCTTC.

This clone was picked up many times. This chain connects TRBV27 to TRBJ2-1; D not certain. CDR3 length equals 13 residues. Deletions cut 5 bases from V and 8 bases from J, with 13 bases between. The V gene's germline CDR1 is MNHEY and CDR2 SMNVEV (reference sequence). CDR3 sequence (DNA): TGTGCCAGCAGTCCTGGGAAGTTCGATGAGCAGTTCTTC. Translation gives CASSPGKFDEQFF.

A few counts support this clone. The chain joins TRBV9 to TRBJ2-3; D is uncertain. Looked up from germline, CDR1 is SGDLS and CDR2 is YYNGEE. CDR3 length: 15 amino acids. The V and J ends lost 0 bases and 2 bases respectively, with 10 bases between them. The CDR3 spells CASSVEPDSTDTQYF. The CDR3 nucleotides read TGTGCCAGCAGCGTAGAACCTGATTCCACAGATACGCAGTATTTT.

This clone was observed a handful of times. The chain is built from TRBV20-1 and TRBJ2-5; D is undetermined. Trimming left V 8 bases short and J 2 bases short, with 9 bases between. The CDR3 contains 11 residues. CDR1 and CDR2 from the germline V gene are DFQATT and SNEGSKA (reference sequence). DNA of the CDR3: TGCAGTCTTCTCTGGCAAGAGACCCAGTACTTC. Encoded protein: CSLLWQETQYF.

This clone turned up a few times. The rearrangement uses TRBV6-1 and TRBJ1-2, with TRBD1 as a possible D gene (6 bases). From germline, CDR1 is MNHNS and CDR2 SASEGT. This CDR3 region has 16 residues. V gave up 2 bases and J gave up 4 bases, with 17 bases separating them. The DNA of the CDR3 is TGTGCCAGCAGTGAAAAATTCCAGGGGTCCCTCTATGGCTACACCTTC. Translation: CASSEKFQGSLYGYTF.

The chain has TRBV27 and TRBJ1-1, with unresolved D. Deletions cut 2 bases from V and 4 bases from J, with 11 bases between. This CDR3 is built from 14 residues. Germline V lookup: CDR1 MNHEY, CDR2 SMNVEV (reference sequence). The CDR3 coding sequence is TGTGCCAGCAGTTTAAGGCAGGCTAGCACTGAAGCTTTCTTT. Translated, it gives CASSLRQASTEAFF.

This sequence joins TRBV7-9 and TRBJ1-2, with a possible D match to TRBD1 (6 bases). CDR1 SEHNR and CDR2 FQNEAQ come from the germline V gene (reference sequence). The CDR3 covers 14 residues. V was trimmed by 5 bases and J by 4 bases, leaving 14 bases between them. CDR3 amino acids: CASSPPDRFYGYTF. The CDR3 DNA is TGTGCCAGCAGCCCCCCGGACAGATTCTATGGCTACACCTTC.

This clone came up a few times. The genes are TRBV4-1 and TRBJ1-2; possibly TRBD1 for D (5 bases). Trimming pared 0 bases from V and 4 bases from J, leaving 15 bases between. This CDR3 contains 16 residues. Germline V CDR1 and CDR2: MGHRA, YSYEKL. This CDR3 is CASSQDLGGWSYGYTF. CDR3 DNA sequence: TGCGCCAGCAGCCAAGATTTGGGGGGATGGAGCTATGGCTACACCTTC.

This clone was observed a handful of times. The J gene is TRBJ2-7, the V gene TRBV27; D is unclear. Germline loops: CDR1 MNHEY, CDR2 SMNVEV (reference sequence). The ends were cut back, 0 bases at V and 0 bases at J, with 9 bases in the middle. The CDR3 loop spans 15 amino acids. CDR3 loop: CASSLSERSSYEQYF. The CDR3 DNA follows: TGTGCCAGCAGTTTATCGGAGAGAAGCTCCTACGAGCAGTACTTC.

Regarding this clone: This likely stems from a read error, as it lies one base from a far larger clone. At the DNA level, this CDR3 is encoded by other sequences in the same sample as well. This chain uses TRBV7-2 with TRBJ1-1; 7 positions agree with TRBD1. The germline CDR1 and CDR2 sequences are SGHTA and FQGNSA. The CDR3 contains 13 residues. Trimming removed 3 bases from V and 5 bases from J; junction bases left unmatched: 3. The CDR3 region is CASSFTGDTEAFF. The CDR3 nucleotides are TGTGCCAGCAGCTTTACAGGGGATACTGAAGCTTTCTTT.

There are a few counts of this clone. This chain uses TRBV4-3 with TRBJ1-6; D gene uncertain. The CDR3 runs 18 residues. Germline-derived CDR1 and CDR2 are LGHNA and YSLEER. V lost 1 base, J lost 7 bases, and 20 bases lay in between. The CDR3 region is CASSQVGPQGSKNSPLHF. CDR3 sequence (DNA): TGCGCCAGCAGCCAAGTGGGCCCCCAAGGGTCGAAGAATTCACCCCTCCACTTT.

The table lists this clone with a few counts. This rearrangement joins TRBV11-3 to TRBJ2-1; D could derive from TRBD1 or TRBD2 (5 bases each). The CDR3 spans 13 residues. Trimming took off 5 bases at V and 12 bases at J, with 17 bases between the two ends. Germline CDR1 SGHNT, CDR2 YENEEA. The CDR3 sequence: CASSQTRDPRQFF. CDR3 sequence (DNA): TGTGCCAGCAGCCAGACCCGGGACCCCCGGCAGTTCTTC.

The rearrangement links TRBV7-8 to TRBJ2-1; 9 bases are shared with TRBD1. The germline V gene has CDR1 SGHVS and CDR2 FQNEAQ. V lost 0 bases to trimming and J lost 8 bases; unmatched junction nucleotides: 8. The length of the CDR3 is 16 residues. This CDR3 reads CASSLAPTGGEDEQFF. The CDR3 DNA sequence: TGTGCCAGCAGCTTAGCCCCGACAGGGGGGGAGGATGAGCAGTTCTTC.